The present TCR beta chain was sequenced within a study of T cell responses to AZD1222 COVID-19 vaccine. CDR1 is ENHRY and CDR2 is SYGVKD in the germline V gene. The CDR3 covers 17 residues. Losses at the gene ends were 2 bases for V and 0 bases for J; bases not matched to a gene: 8. Produced via immunoSEQ multiplex PCR; TCRdb's table is partial and in-frame only. Here the sample spans about 120,000 clones, 80% to 90% being singletons. This receptor was taken from an adult in good health. Sample: peripheral blood, taken on day 0 of AZD1222 vaccination. The J gene is TRBJ2-3, the V gene TRBV10-3, with 7 bases matching TRBD1. This CDR3 is CAISEGPTGASTDTQYF. DNA for the CDR3: TGTGCCATCAGTGAGGGTCCCACAGGGGCCAGCACAGATACGCAGTATTTT.